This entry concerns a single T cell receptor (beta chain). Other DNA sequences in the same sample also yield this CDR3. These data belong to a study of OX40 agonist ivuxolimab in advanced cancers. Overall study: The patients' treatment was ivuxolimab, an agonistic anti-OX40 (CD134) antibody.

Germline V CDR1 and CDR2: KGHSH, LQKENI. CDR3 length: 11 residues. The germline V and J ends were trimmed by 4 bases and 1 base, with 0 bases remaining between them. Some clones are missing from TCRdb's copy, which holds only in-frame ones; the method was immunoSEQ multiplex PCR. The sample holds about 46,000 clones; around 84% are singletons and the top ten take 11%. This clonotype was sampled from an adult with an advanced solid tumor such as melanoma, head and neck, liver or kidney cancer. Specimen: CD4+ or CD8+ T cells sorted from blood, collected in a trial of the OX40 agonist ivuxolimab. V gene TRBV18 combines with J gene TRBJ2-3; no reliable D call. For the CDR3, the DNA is TGTGCCAGCTCACGCACAGATACGCAGTATTTT. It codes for CASSRTDTQYF.